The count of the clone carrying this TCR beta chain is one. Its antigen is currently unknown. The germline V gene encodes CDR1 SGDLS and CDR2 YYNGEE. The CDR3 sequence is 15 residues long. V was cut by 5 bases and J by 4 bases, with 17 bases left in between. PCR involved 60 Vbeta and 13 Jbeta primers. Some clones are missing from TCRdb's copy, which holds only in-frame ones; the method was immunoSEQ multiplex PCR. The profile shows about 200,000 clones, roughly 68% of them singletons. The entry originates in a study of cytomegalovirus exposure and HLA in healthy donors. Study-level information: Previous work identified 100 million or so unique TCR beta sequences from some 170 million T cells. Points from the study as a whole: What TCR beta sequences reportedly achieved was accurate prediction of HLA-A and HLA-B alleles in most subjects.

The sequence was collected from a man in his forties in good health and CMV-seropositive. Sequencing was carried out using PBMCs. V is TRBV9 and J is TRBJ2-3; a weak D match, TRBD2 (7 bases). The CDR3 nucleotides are TGTGCCAGCAGGAGAAGGGGGGGCCCCGCAGATACGCAGTATTTT. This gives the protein CASRRRGGPADTQYF.